This is a list of T cell receptor beta chains from one sample in a study of T-cell memory formation after mild COVID-19. A single record per CDR3 protein comes from TCRdb applying MiXCR to the 5' RACE reads. Of roughly 100,000 distinct CDR3 sequences in the sample, about 16% were seen once. Sequences were obtained from PBMCs or a T cell subset sorted from them (not recorded which). Every receptor here comes from a man aged 18-30 years who had mild COVID-19 (a few samples of this study predate the infection). Cell type and time point are not known. CDR3s include the opening cysteine and the closing phenylalanine or tryptophan. Fields, in order: CDR3 length, V gene, D gene, clone size, J gene, CDR3 DNA, CDR3 protein. D genes are given only for firm matches. Clone size is not always given. Where it is, it says once, few, many or a class for expanded clones.

cdr3_length: 12; v_call: TRBV4-1; d_call: -; clone_size: -; j_call: TRBJ2-1; cdr3_nt: TGCGCCAGCAGCCAAGAAGGCCAGGAGCAGTTCTTC; cdr3_aa: CASSQEGQEQFF
cdr3_length: 13; v_call: TRBV10-3; d_call: -; clone_size: medium-sized; j_call: TRBJ2-3; cdr3_nt: TGTGCCATCAGTGAGTCGGACACAGATACGCAGTATTTT; cdr3_aa: CAISESDTDTQYF
cdr3_length: 15; v_call: TRBV5-1; d_call: -; clone_size: -; j_call: TRBJ1-5; cdr3_nt: TGCGCCAGCAGCCTCCTTGGAGGGGTGGGTCAGCCCCAGCATTTT; cdr3_aa: CASSLLGGVGQPQHF
cdr3_length: 14; v_call: TRBV24-1; d_call: -; clone_size: few; j_call: TRBJ2-5; cdr3_nt: TGTGCCACCAGTGCGGACTCCCTGGGGGAGACCCAGTACTTC; cdr3_aa: CATSADSLGETQYF
cdr3_length: 14; v_call: TRBV20-1; d_call: TRBD2; clone_size: -; j_call: TRBJ2-5; cdr3_nt: TGCAGTGCCGGGGGACTAGTCAAGTCCGGGACCCAGTACTTC; cdr3_aa: CSAGGLVKSGTQYF
cdr3_length: 15; v_call: TRBV18; d_call: TRBD1; clone_size: few; j_call: TRBJ2-7; cdr3_nt: TGTGCCAGCTCACCAGGGGACAGGGGTTTCTACGAGCAGTACTTC; cdr3_aa: CASSPGDRGFYEQYF
cdr3_length: 16; v_call: TRBV5-1; d_call: TRBD1; clone_size: few; j_call: TRBJ2-1; cdr3_nt: TGCGCCAGCAGCTTGATCGGGACAGGGGGCAGGAATGAGCAGTTCTTC; cdr3_aa: CASSLIGTGGRNEQFF
cdr3_length: 15; v_call: TRBV11-2; d_call: -; clone_size: -; j_call: TRBJ1-5; cdr3_nt: TGTGCCAGCAGCCTGGGGGACGGCAGCTATCAGCCCCAGCATTTT; cdr3_aa: CASSLGDGSYQPQHF
cdr3_length: 19; v_call: TRBV5-1; d_call: -; clone_size: -; j_call: TRBJ2-2; cdr3_nt: TGCGCCAGCAGCTCAATGGGGATTTTGGGGGATCCGAAGACCGGGGAGCTGTTTTTT; cdr3_aa: CASSSMGILGDPKTGELFF
cdr3_length: 17; v_call: TRBV18; d_call: TRBD1; clone_size: -; j_call: TRBJ1-2; cdr3_nt: TGTGCCAGCTCACACGGGGACAGGGGATATTCCGACTATGGCTACACCTTC; cdr3_aa: CASSHGDRGYSDYGYTF
cdr3_length: 16; v_call: TRBV23-1; d_call: -; clone_size: -; j_call: TRBJ1-5; cdr3_nt: TGCGCCAGCTGTCACCAGATCCGGAGGGGCAATCAGCCCCAGCATTTT; cdr3_aa: CASCHQIRRGNQPQHF
cdr3_length: 13; v_call: TRBV9; d_call: TRBD1; clone_size: few; j_call: TRBJ2-7; cdr3_nt: TGTGCCAGCAACCGCAGGGGGAACTACGAGCAGTACTTC; cdr3_aa: CASNRRGNYEQYF
cdr3_length: 15; v_call: TRBV9; d_call: -; clone_size: few; j_call: TRBJ1-2; cdr3_nt: TGTGCCAGCAGTGGAACCGACAGGTATAGCTATGGCTACACCTTC; cdr3_aa: CASSGTDRYSYGYTF
cdr3_length: 18; v_call: TRBV7-2; d_call: TRBD2; clone_size: -; j_call: TRBJ2-1; cdr3_nt: TGTGCCAGCAGCTCATCACTAGCGGGGGGGCCAGGGGCCGATGAGCAGTTCTTC; cdr3_aa: CASSSSLAGGPGADEQFF
cdr3_length: 15; v_call: TRBV6-4; d_call: TRBD1; clone_size: -; j_call: TRBJ2-6; cdr3_nt: TGTGTCAGCAGTGACTCGACAGGGGCTGGGGCCAACGTCACTTTC; cdr3_aa: CVSSDSTGAGANVTF
cdr3_length: 17; v_call: TRBV11-3; d_call: TRBD2; clone_size: -; j_call: TRBJ2-5; cdr3_nt: TGTGCCAGCAGCCCGCAAAGGGGCAGCGGGGTAGAGGGGACCCAGTACTTC; cdr3_aa: CASSPQRGSGVEGTQYF
cdr3_length: 16; v_call: TRBV7-9; d_call: -; clone_size: few; j_call: TRBJ2-3; cdr3_nt: TGTGCCAGCAGCTTGACCGGGACAACTAGCACAGATACGCAGTATTTT; cdr3_aa: CASSLTGTTSTDTQYF
cdr3_length: 11; v_call: TRBV6-2/TRBV6-3; d_call: -; clone_size: -; j_call: TRBJ2-1; cdr3_nt: TGTGCCAGCGGGATTGGGGCGGAGCAGTTCTTC; cdr3_aa: CASGIGAEQFF
cdr3_length: 8; v_call: TRBV29-1; d_call: -; clone_size: few; j_call: TRBJ1-1; cdr3_nt: TGCAGCGTTGGAGACATTTTCTTT; cdr3_aa: CSVGDIFF
cdr3_length: 14; v_call: TRBV4-1; d_call: -; clone_size: -; j_call: TRBJ2-5; cdr3_nt: TGCGCCAGCAGCCAAAGGGGGGGAAAGGAGACCCAGTACTTC; cdr3_aa: CASSQRGGKETQYF
cdr3_length: 14; v_call: TRBV5-6; d_call: -; clone_size: -; j_call: TRBJ2-4; cdr3_nt: TGTGCCAGCAGCTTGGTGGCGAGTTTACACATTCAGTACTTC; cdr3_aa: CASSLVASLHIQYF
cdr3_length: 15; v_call: TRBV4-3; d_call: TRBD1; clone_size: few; j_call: TRBJ1-1; cdr3_nt: TGCGCCAGCAGCCAAGAAACGGGACAGGCTTCTGAAGCTTTCTTT; cdr3_aa: CASSQETGQASEAFF
cdr3_length: 16; v_call: TRBV7-2; d_call: TRBD2; clone_size: -; j_call: TRBJ2-7; cdr3_nt: TGTGCCAGCAGCTTAGGACTAGCGGGGGTCACCTACGAGCAGTACTTC; cdr3_aa: CASSLGLAGVTYEQYF